The rows below give T cell receptor beta chains drawn from one sample of a study of blood T cell repertoires in COVID-19. The protocol was immunoSEQ multiplex PCR, while the TCRdb copy is restricted to in-frame clones and leaves out a portion. Of more than 200,000 clones in the sample, 75% to 95% were seen once. The specimen was PBMCs or T cells enriched from blood (not recorded which). The receptors originated from a woman under 30 who had recovered from COVID-19. Each CDR3 is given with its conserved first and last residue. Fields, in order: V gene, D gene, J gene, clone size, CDR3 protein, CDR3 DNA. D genes are given only for firm matches. Some rows mark clone size as missing; the rest say once, few, many or name a class of expanded clone.

TRBV28	NA	TRBJ1-5	few	CASSEDSLGLVNQPQHF	TGTGCCAGCAGTGAGGACAGCTTGGGACTAGTCAATCAGCCCCAGCATTTT
TRBV19	TRBD1	TRBJ1-6	NA	CASSIVGRGRGEPLHF	TGTGCCAGTAGTATAGTTGGCAGGGGGCGAGGGGAGCCCCTCCACTTT
TRBV7-6	NA	TRBJ1-2	NA	CASSPGPGTGYGYTF	TGTGCCAGCAGCCCCGGCCCCGGGACTGGCTATGGCTACACCTTC
TRBV10-3	NA	TRBJ1-1	NA	CAISELTAGTEAFF	TGTGCCATCAGCGAACTGACCGCGGGGACTGAAGCTTTCTTT
TRBV4-3	TRBD2	TRBJ2-1	NA	CASSQDFPSGGPGQFF	TGCGCCAGCAGCCAAGATTTCCCGAGCGGGGGGCCGGGGCAGTTCTTC
TRBV19	NA	TRBJ2-7	NA	CASSISGFDYEQYF	TGTGCCAGTAGTATATCAGGGTTCGATTACGAGCAGTACTTC
TRBV4-1	NA	TRBJ2-3	once	CASSQDRAVGVDTQYF	TGCGCCAGCAGCCAAGATCGGGCGGTAGGGGTAGATACGCAGTATTTT
TRBV19	NA	TRBJ1-5	NA	CASSLTRGSNQPQHF	TGTGCCAGTAGTTTGACAAGAGGGAGCAATCAGCCCCAGCATTTT
TRBV6-5	NA	TRBJ1-4	NA	CASRPQRGKWEKLFF	TGTGCCAGCAGACCCCAGCGGGGAAAGTGGGAAAAACTGTTTTTT
TRBV19	NA	TRBJ1-2	NA	CASSWVLPGHRSDGYTF	TGTGCCAGTAGTTGGGTATTACCGGGACACCGATCGGATGGCTACACCTTC
TRBV3-1/TRBV3-2	NA	TRBJ1-2	NA	CASSQGAGYTF	TGTGCCAGCAGCCAAGGAGCTGGCTACACCTTC
TRBV5-3	TRBD1	TRBJ1-5	NA	CARSSGTGGSGQPQHF	TGTGCCAGAAGTTCCGGGACAGGAGGTTCCGGTCAGCCCCAGCATTTT
TRBV19	TRBD1	TRBJ1-1	NA	CASNRDRDDTEAFF	TGTGCCAGTAACCGGGACAGGGATGACACTGAAGCTTTCTTT
TRBV7-9	NA	TRBJ2-5	NA	CASSPKTLAYQETQYF	TGTGCCAGCAGCCCTAAGACACTGGCGTACCAAGAGACCCAGTACTTC
TRBV7-3	NA	TRBJ1-3	NA	CASTKDGHPRDTIYF	TGTGCCAGCACCAAGGATGGACACCCTCGAGACACCATATATTTT
TRBV11-3	NA	TRBJ1-1	NA	CASMSGENEAFF	TGTGCAAGCATGTCAGGGGAGAATGAAGCTTTCTTT
TRBV12-3/TRBV12-4	NA	TRBJ1-2	NA	CASSFTVDYGYTF	TGTGCCAGCAGTTTTACAGTAGACTATGGCTACACCTTC
TRBV5-1	TRBD2	TRBJ2-7	NA	CASRPGLAGDYEQYF	TGCGCCAGCCGCCCTGGACTAGCGGGAGACTACGAGCAGTACTTC
TRBV19	NA	TRBJ2-7	NA	CASSMRGKSTEVSPYEQYF	TGTGCCAGTAGTATGCGGGGAAAATCGACTGAGGTGTCACCCTACGAGCAGTACTTC
TRBV2	NA	TRBJ2-7	NA	CASSRDGAYEQYF	TGTGCCAGCAGCCGAGACGGAGCCTACGAGCAGTACTTC
TRBV29-1	NA	TRBJ1-2	NA	CSVGRSQGYGYTF	TGCAGCGTTGGTCGTTCCCAGGGGTATGGCTACACCTTC
TRBV10-3	TRBD2	TRBJ2-3	NA	CAISDDSGRADTQYF	TGTGCCATCAGTGACGATAGCGGGAGGGCAGATACGCAGTATTTT
TRBV9	TRBD2	TRBJ2-1	NA	CASSVESGGLNEQFF	TGTGCCAGCAGCGTAGAAAGCGGGGGTCTCAATGAGCAGTTCTTC
TRBV29-1	NA	TRBJ1-1	NA	CSVLRGNTEAFF	TGCAGCGTACTCAGGGGGAACACTGAAGCTTTCTTT
TRBV5-6	NA	TRBJ2-6	NA	CASSFPRRGTSGANVLTF	TGTGCCAGCAGCTTCCCCCGTCGGGGAACGTCTGGGGCCAACGTCCTGACTTTC
TRBV2	NA	TRBJ1-3	NA	CASKLGGDTIYF	TGTGCCAGCAAGCTGGGGGGGGACACCATATATTTT
TRBV10-3	NA	TRBJ1-1	NA	CAIRGVMNTEAFF	TGTGCCATCAGAGGAGTTATGAACACTGAAGCTTTCTTT
TRBV27	NA	TRBJ1-1	NA	CASSLRVTTEAFF	TGTGCCAGCAGTTTACGGGTGACCACTGAAGCTTTCTTT
TRBV5-1	NA	TRBJ2-2	NA	CASSSTAGRANTGELFF	TGCGCCAGCAGCTCCACCGCAGGGCGAGCGAACACCGGGGAGCTGTTTTTT
TRBV5-1	TRBD1	TRBJ1-1	NA	CASSLDRGLNTEAFF	TGCGCCAGCAGCTTAGACAGGGGGCTGAACACTGAAGCTTTCTTT
TRBV5-1	NA	TRBJ1-4	once	CASSPQAGKNEKLFF	TGCGCCAGCAGCCCACAGGCCGGCAAAAATGAAAAACTGTTTTTT
TRBV7-2	TRBD1	TRBJ2-1	NA	CASSLRGTGTYNEQFF	TGTGCCAGCAGCTTAAGGGGGACAGGGACATACAATGAGCAGTTCTTC
TRBV29-1	NA	TRBJ1-5	NA	CSVVWGHSNQPQHF	TGCAGCGTTGTGTGGGGGCATAGCAATCAGCCCCAGCATTTT
TRBV6-5	TRBD1	TRBJ2-1	NA	CASSSKQGPYNEQFF	TGTGCCAGCAGTTCAAAACAGGGGCCATACAATGAGCAGTTCTTC
TRBV19	NA	TRBJ1-1	NA	CARRTAMNTEAFF	TGTGCCAGGAGGACAGCAATGAACACTGAAGCTTTCTTT
TRBV5-1	NA	TRBJ1-4	NA	CASSFSATNEKLFF	TGCGCCAGCAGCTTCTCCGCAACTAATGAAAAACTGTTTTTT
TRBV2	NA	TRBJ1-1	NA	CASRADRWWAFF	TGTGCCAGCAGAGCCGACAGGTGGTGGGCTTTCTTT
TRBV4-2	TRBD1	TRBJ1-6	NA	CASSQEPGQGLSPLHF	TGTGCCAGCAGCCAAGAGCCGGGACAGGGCTTATCACCCCTCCACTTT
TRBV5-8	TRBD1	TRBJ1-1	NA	CASSFWSDRDAEAFF	TGTGCCAGCAGCTTTTGGTCCGACAGGGACGCTGAAGCTTTCTTT
TRBV15	NA	TRBJ2-5	NA	CATSRDREGVRETQYF	TGTGCCACCAGCAGAGATCGTGAGGGAGTTAGGGAGACCCAGTACTTC
TRBV19	NA	TRBJ1-1	NA	CASSPLLNTEAFF	TGTGCCAGTAGTCCTCTCTTAAACACTGAAGCTTTCTTT
TRBV7-3	NA	TRBJ2-1	once	CASSLRASSNEQFF	TGTGCCAGCAGCTTACGAGCTAGCAGCAATGAGCAGTTCTTC
TRBV10-3	TRBD1	TRBJ1-2	NA	CAISEGTVPNYGYTF	TGTGCCATCAGTGAGGGGACAGTTCCTAACTATGGCTACACCTTC
TRBV27	NA	TRBJ1-3	NA	CASSRGAPLGNTIYF	TGTGCCAGCAGTCGGGGTGCTCCCTTAGGGAACACCATATATTTT
TRBV3-1/TRBV3-2	TRBD2	TRBJ2-1	NA	CASSHLAANNEQFF	TGTGCCAGCAGCCATCTAGCGGCTAACAATGAGCAGTTCTTC